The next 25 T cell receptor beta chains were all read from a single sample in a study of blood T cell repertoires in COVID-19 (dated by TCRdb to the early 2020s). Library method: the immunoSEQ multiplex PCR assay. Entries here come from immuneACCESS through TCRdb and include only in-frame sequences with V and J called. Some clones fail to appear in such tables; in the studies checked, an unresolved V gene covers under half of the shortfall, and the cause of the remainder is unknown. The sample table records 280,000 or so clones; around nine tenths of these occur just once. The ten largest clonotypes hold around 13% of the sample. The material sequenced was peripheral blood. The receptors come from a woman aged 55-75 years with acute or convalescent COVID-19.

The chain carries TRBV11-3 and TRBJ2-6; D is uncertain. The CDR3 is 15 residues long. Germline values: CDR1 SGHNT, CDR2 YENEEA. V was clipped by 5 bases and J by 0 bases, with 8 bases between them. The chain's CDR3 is CASSGASSGANVLTF. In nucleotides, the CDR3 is TGTGCCAGCAGCGGAGCTAGCTCTGGGGCCAACGTCCTGACTTTC.

The DNA for the CDR3 is TGTGCCAGCAGCCTCCCGGACAGACGTAATTCACCCCTCCACTTT. Protein: CASSLPDRRNSPLHF. The chain is built from TRBV3-1 (or the pseudogene TRBV3-2) and TRBJ1-6, with D tentatively TRBD1 (6 bases). V shed 4 bases and J shed 6 bases, with 13 bases lying between them. Per the germline V gene, CDR1 is LGHDT and CDR2 is YNNKEL (reference sequence). The CDR3 runs 15 residues.

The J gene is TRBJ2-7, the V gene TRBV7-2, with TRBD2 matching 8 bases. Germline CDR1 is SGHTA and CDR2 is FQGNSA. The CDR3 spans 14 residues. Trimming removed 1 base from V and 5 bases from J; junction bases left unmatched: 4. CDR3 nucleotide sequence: TGTGCCAGCAGCTTAGGCGGGAGGCCCCACGAGCAGTACTTC. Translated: CASSLGGRPHEQYF.

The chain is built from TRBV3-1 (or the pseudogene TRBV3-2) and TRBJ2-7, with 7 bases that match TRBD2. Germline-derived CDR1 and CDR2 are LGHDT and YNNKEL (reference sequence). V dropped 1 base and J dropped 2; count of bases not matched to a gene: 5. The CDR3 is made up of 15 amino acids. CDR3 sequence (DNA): TGTGCCAGCAGCCAAGTTGGCGGGAGAACCTACGAGCAGTACTTC. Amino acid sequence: CASSQVGGRTYEQYF.

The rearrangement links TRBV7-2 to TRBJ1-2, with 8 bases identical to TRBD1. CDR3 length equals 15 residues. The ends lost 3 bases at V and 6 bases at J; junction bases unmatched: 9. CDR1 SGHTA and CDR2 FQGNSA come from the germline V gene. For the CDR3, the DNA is TGTGCCAGCAGCTTGATATGGACAGGGACGGATGGCTACACCTTC. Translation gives CASSLIWTGTDGYTF.

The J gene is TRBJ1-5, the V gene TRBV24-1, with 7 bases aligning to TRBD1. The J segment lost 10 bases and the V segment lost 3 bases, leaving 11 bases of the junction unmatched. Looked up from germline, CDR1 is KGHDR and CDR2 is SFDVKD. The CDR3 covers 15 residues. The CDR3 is CATSDAGTAMNPQHF. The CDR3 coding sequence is TGTGCCACCAGTGATGCCGGGACAGCGATGAATCCCCAGCATTTT.

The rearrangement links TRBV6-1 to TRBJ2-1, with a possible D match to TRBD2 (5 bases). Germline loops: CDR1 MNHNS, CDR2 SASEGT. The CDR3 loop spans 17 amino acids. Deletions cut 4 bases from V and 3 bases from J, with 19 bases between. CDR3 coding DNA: TGTGCCAGCAGTGCTGGCTCGAGGGCTTATGTCTACAATGAGCAGTTCTTC. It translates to CASSAGSRAYVYNEQFF.

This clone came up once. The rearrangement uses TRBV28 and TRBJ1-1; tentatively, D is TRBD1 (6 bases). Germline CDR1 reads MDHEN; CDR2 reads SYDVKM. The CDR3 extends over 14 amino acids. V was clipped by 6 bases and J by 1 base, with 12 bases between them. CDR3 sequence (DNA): TGTGCCAGCAGGATCACAGGGCCGAACACTGAAGCTTTCTTT. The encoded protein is CASRITGPNTEAFF. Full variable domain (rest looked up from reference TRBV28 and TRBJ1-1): DVKVTQSSRYLVKRTGEKVFLECVQDMDHENMFWYRQDPGLGLRLIYFSYDVKMKEKGDIPEGYSVSREKKERFSLILESASTNQTSMYLCASRITGPNTEAFFGQGTRLTVV.

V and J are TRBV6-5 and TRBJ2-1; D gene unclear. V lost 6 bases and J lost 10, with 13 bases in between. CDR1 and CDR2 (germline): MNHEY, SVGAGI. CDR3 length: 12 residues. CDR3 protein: CASRSLSSEQFF. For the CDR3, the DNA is TGTGCCAGCAGGTCCCTTAGCAGCGAGCAGTTCTTC.

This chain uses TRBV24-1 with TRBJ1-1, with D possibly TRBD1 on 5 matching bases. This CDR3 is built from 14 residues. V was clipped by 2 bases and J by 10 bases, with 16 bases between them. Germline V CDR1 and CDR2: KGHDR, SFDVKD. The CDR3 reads CATSDSLGAMGAFF. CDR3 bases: TGTGCCACCAGTGATTCCTTAGGGGCGATGGGAGCTTTCTTT.

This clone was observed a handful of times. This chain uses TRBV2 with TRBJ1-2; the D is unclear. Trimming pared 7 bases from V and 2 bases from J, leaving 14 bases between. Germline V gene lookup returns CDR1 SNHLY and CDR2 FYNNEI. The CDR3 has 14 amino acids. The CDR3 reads CASNERGPNYGYTF. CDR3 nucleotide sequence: TGTGCCAGCAACGAAAGAGGGCCGAACTATGGCTACACCTTC.

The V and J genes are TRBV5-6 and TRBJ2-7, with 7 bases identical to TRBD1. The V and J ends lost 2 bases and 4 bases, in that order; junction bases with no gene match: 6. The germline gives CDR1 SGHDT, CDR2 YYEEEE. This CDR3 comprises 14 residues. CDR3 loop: CASSFGQETYEQYF. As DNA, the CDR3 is TGTGCCAGCAGCTTCGGACAGGAAACGTACGAGCAGTACTTC.

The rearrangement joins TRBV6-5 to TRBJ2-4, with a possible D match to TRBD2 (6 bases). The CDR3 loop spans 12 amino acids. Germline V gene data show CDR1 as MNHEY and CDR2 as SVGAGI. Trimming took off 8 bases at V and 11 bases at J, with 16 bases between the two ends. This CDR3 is CASRSGSMVQYF. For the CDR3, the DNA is TGTGCCAGCCGCAGCGGGTCGATGGTTCAGTACTTC.

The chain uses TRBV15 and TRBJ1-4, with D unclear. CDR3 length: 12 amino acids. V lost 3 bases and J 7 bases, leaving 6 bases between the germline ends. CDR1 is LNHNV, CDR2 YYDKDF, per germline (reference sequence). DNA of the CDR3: TGTGCCACCAGCAGTTGGAGTGAAAAACTGTTTTTT. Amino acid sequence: CATSSWSEKLFF. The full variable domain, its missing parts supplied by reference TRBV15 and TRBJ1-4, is DAMVIQNPRYQVTQFGKPVTLSCSQTLNHNVMYWYQQKSSQAPKLLFHYYDKDFNNEADTPDNFQSRRPNTSFCFLDIRSPGLGDTAMYLCATSSWSEKLFFGSGTQLSVL.

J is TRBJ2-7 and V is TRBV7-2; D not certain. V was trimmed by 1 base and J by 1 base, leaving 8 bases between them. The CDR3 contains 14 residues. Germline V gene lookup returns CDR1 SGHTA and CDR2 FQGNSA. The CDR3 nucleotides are TGTGCCAGCAGCTTAGACCCAGCGTCCTACGAGCAGTACTTC. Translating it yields CASSLDPASYEQYF.

The CDR3 region is CASSLEEGSGIEQFF. The CDR3 coding sequence is TGTGCCAGCAGCTTAGAGGAGGGGAGCGGGATAGAGCAGTTCTTC. The V call is TRBV6-4, the J call TRBJ2-1; 7 nucleotides align to TRBD2. This CDR3 region has 15 residues. The V gene's germline CDR1 is MRHNA and CDR2 SNTAGT. With 6 bases clipped from V and 10 bases from J, the junction kept 15 bases outside the gene matches.

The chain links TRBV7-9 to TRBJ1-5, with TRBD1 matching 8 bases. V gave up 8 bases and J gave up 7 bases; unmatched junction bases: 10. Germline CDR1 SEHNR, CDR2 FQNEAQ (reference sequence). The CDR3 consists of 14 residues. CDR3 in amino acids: CASGPGQDSQPQHF. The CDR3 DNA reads TGTGCCAGCGGGCCGGGACAGGACAGCCAGCCCCAGCATTTT.

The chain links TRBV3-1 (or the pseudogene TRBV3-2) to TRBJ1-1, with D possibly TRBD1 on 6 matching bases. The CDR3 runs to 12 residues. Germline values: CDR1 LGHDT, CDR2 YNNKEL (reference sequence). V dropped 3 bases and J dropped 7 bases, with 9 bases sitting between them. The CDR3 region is CASSHRGGEAFF. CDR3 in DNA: TGTGCCAGCAGCCACAGGGGCGGTGAAGCTTTCTTT.

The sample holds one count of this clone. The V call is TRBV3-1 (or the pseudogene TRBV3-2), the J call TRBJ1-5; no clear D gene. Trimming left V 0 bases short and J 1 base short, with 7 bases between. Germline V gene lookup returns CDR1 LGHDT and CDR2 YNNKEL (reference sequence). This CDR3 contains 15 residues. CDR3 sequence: CASSQDAKSNQPQHF. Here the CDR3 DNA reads TGTGCCAGCAGCCAAGATGCGAAGAGCAATCAGCCCCAGCATTTT.

The chain's CDR3 is CASSQEGSRGYEQYF. The CDR3 DNA reads as TGCGCCAGCAGCCAAGAGGGGTCAAGGGGTTACGAGCAGTACTTC. The chain couples TRBV4-3 to TRBJ2-7; weak D call: TRBD1 (5 bases). The germline CDR1 and CDR2 sequences are LGHNA and YSLEER. The CDR3 spans 15 residues. V was pared by 0 bases and J by 4 bases, with 13 bases between.

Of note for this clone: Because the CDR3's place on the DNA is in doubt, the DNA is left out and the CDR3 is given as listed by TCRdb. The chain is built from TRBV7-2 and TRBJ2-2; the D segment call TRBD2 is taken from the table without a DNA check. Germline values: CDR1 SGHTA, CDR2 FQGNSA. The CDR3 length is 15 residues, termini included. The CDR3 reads CASSLHNLRAGELFF.

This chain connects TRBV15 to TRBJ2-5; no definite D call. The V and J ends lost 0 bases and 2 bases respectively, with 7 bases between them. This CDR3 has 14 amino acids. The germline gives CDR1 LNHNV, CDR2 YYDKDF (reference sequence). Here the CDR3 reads CATSRDESQETQYF. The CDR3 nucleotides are TGTGCCACCAGCAGAGACGAGAGTCAAGAGACCCAGTACTTC.

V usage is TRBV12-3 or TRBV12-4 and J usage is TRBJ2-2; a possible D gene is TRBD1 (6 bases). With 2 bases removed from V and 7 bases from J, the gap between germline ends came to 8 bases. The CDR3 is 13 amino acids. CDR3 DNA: TGTGCCAGCAGTTTAAGGGGGAACGGGGAGCTGTTTTTT. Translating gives CASSLRGNGELFF.

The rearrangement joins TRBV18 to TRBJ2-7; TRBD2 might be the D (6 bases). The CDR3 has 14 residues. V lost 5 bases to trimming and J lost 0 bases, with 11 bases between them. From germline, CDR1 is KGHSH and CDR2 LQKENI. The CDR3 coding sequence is TGTGCCAGCTCAGGGGACGGGGGCTCCTACGAGCAGTACTTC. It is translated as CASSGDGGSYEQYF.

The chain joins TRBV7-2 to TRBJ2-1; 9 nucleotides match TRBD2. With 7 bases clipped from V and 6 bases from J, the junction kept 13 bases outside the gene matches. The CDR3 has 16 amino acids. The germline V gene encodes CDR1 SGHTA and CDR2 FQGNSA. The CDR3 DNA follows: TGTGCCAGCACCTTGGGGCTAGCGGGACTTGGCAATGAGCAGTTCTTC. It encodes CASTLGLAGLGNEQFF.